These 29 T cell receptor beta chains originate from one sample sequenced in a study of shared clonotypes between healthy human individuals. Some clones are missing from TCRdb's copy, which holds only in-frame ones; the method was immunoSEQ multiplex PCR. The profile shows fewer than 600,000 clones, roughly four fifths of them singletons. Sequencing was carried out using PBMCs. The receptors were sampled from a woman between 40 and 50 years old in good health. Some clones in this sample may be carry-over from other donors' samples.

This clone came up many times. The chain carries TRBV6-1 and TRBJ2-7; 14 bases align to TRBD2. Germline assignment: CDR1 MNHNS and CDR2 SASEGT. The CDR3 length is 15 residues. Trimming cost V 8 bases and J 7 bases; bases outside gene matches: 10. This chain's CDR3 is CASGGLAGVPEEQYF. DNA for the CDR3: TGTGCCAGCGGGGGACTAGCGGGAGTTCCTGAGGAGCAGTACTTC.

In its sample, this clone was seen once. The chain couples TRBV7-2 to TRBJ1-5, with 10 bases aligning to TRBD1. This CDR3 spans 17 amino acids. The germline V gene encodes CDR1 SGHTA and CDR2 FQGNSA. After removal of 5 bases from V and 2 bases from J, the junction contained 9 bases not matched to a gene. This CDR3 reads CASSPGTGVFGNQPQHF. The CDR3 DNA reads as TGTGCCAGCAGCCCAGGGACAGGGGTTTTTGGCAATCAGCCCCAGCATTTT.

This clone came up once. With only one base between it and a far larger clone, this is likely a read error. The sample contains more than one DNA sequence encoding this CDR3. The rearrangement joins TRBV15 to TRBJ2-5; a weak D match, TRBD2 (6 bases). Per the germline V gene, CDR1 is LNHNV and CDR2 is YYDKDF (reference sequence). This CDR3 is 16 amino acids long. The ends were cut back, 3 bases at V and 4 bases at J, with 18 bases in the middle. The CDR3 bases are TGTGCCACCAGCAGGGGTCGTTATACGGGAGTAGAGACCCAGTACTTC. Its translation is CATSRGRYTGVETQYF.

The chain recombines TRBV5-1 with TRBJ2-7; maybe TRBD1 (5 bases). With 4 bases removed from V and 2 bases from J, the gap between germline ends came to 10 bases. Germline lookup yields CDR1 SGHRS and CDR2 YFSETQ. The CDR3 consists of 13 residues. The CDR3 DNA follows: TGCGCCAGCAGCCCGAGACAGACCTACGAGCAGTACTTC. This encodes CASSPRQTYEQYF.

The chain recombines TRBV18 with TRBJ2-1, with 12 bases lining up with TRBD1. The germline CDR1 and CDR2 sequences are KGHSH and LQKENI. Trimming cost V 5 bases and J 7 bases; bases outside gene matches: 6. CDR3 length equals 15 residues. Here the CDR3 DNA reads TGTGCCAGCTCATCCGGGACAGGGGGCTTAAATGAGCAGTTCTTC. Protein product: CASSSGTGGLNEQFF. Based on the CDR3 plus reference TRBV18 and TRBJ2-1, the full variable domain is NAGVMQNPRHLVRRRGQEARLRCSPMKGHSHVYWYRQLPEEGLKFMVYLQKENIIDESGMPKERFSAEFPKEGPSILRIQQVVRGDSAAYFCASSSGTGGLNEQFFGPGTRLTVL.

The chain combines TRBV10-3 with TRBJ2-1, with D possibly being TRBD2 (5 bases). The CDR3 is 11 residues long. Germline V gene lookup returns CDR1 ENHRY and CDR2 SYGVKD. Trimming stripped 2 bases from V and 15 bases from J, with 11 bases between. CDR3 loop: CAISEGGAGFF. The DNA of the CDR3 is TGTGCCATCAGTGAGGGAGGCGCGGGGTTCTTC.

This clone has just a few counts. Written as DNA, the CDR3 is TGCAGCGCACAAACCTGGGGTTCCAGCTCTGGGGCCAACGTCCTGACTTTC. Translating gives CSAQTWGSSSGANVLTF. V gene TRBV29-1 combines with J gene TRBJ2-6, with D hard to call. There are 17 residues in the CDR3. CDR1 and CDR2 from the germline V gene are SQVTM and ANQGSEA. Deletions cut 7 bases from V and 0 bases from J, with 19 bases between.

This chain connects TRBV5-1 to TRBJ2-1, with D maybe TRBD2 (7 bases). V shed 0 bases and J shed 4 bases, with 11 bases lying between them. Germline lookup yields CDR1 SGHRS and CDR2 YFSETQ. The CDR3 consists of 15 residues. CDR3 in DNA: TGCGCCAGCAGCTTGGAGGGGGAGGGTTACAATGAGCAGTTCTTC. Translating gives CASSLEGEGYNEQFF.

The V call is TRBV5-1, the J call TRBJ2-3, with 10 bases that match TRBD2. V lost 0 bases to trimming and J lost 2 bases; unmatched junction nucleotides: 3. This CDR3 is built from 16 residues. Germline CDR1 reads SGHRS; CDR2 reads YFSETQ. DNA of the CDR3: TGCGCCAGCAGCTTGGAAGCGGGAGGGGTCACAGATACGCAGTATTTT. It specifies CASSLEAGGVTDTQYF.

V usage is TRBV5-1 and J usage is TRBJ1-3, with 7 bases that match TRBD1. Germline CDR1 and CDR2: SGHRS and YFSETQ. The CDR3 length is 16 residues. Losses at the gene ends were 3 bases for V and 3 bases for J; bases not matched to a gene: 9. The CDR3 nucleotides are TGCGCCAGCAGCTGGGCCCAAGGGGGCCGTGGAAACACCATATATTTT. Protein: CASSWAQGGRGNTIYF.

This chain links TRBV6-1 with TRBJ1-4, with D possibly being TRBD1 (6 bases). CDR3 length: 15 amino acids. Trimming pared 2 bases from V and 6 bases from J, leaving 13 bases between. Germline V lookup: CDR1 MNHNS, CDR2 SASEGT. The CDR3 nucleotides are TGTGCCAGCAGTGAAAGTCCAGGGGAAGATGAAAAACTGTTTTTT. Translating gives CASSESPGEDEKLFF.

This clone was recorded once. CDR3: CASSSLQGEEGYTF. CDR3 bases: TGCGCCAGCAGCTCCCTACAGGGGGAAGAGGGCTACACCTTC. The V gene is TRBV5-1, the J gene TRBJ1-2; the match to TRBD1 covers 8 bases. The ends lost 3 bases at V and 8 bases at J; junction bases unmatched: 9. This CDR3 contains 14 residues. Germline CDR1 SGHRS, CDR2 YFSETQ.

For this clone: A single base separates this from a much larger clone, so it may be a read error. The rearrangement uses TRBV27 and TRBJ2-3, with a possible D match to TRBD1 (6 bases). The V and J ends lost 3 bases and 4 bases respectively, with 17 bases between them. The CDR3 is 16 amino acids. CDR1 MNHEY and CDR2 SMNVEV come from the germline V gene (reference sequence). As DNA, the CDR3 is TGTGCCAGCAGTTTTTCCCCAGACAGGAGACCAGATACGCAGTATTTT. It yields the protein CASSFSPDRRPDTQYF.

This clone was recorded once. The chain uses TRBV6-5 and TRBJ1-4; D gene unclear. The length of the CDR3 is 16 residues. V was trimmed by 2 bases and J by 6 bases, leaving 16 bases between them. Germline V CDR1 and CDR2: MNHEY, SVGAGI. The CDR3 loop reads CASSYRAGYVDEKLFF. CDR3 bases: TGTGCCAGCAGTTACCGTGCGGGGTACGTGGATGAAAAACTGTTTTTT.

The V and J genes are TRBV6-1 and TRBJ1-1; D perhaps matches TRBD1 (5 bases). Germline-derived CDR1 and CDR2 are MNHNS and SASEGT. The V end was cut by 2 bases, the J end by 4 bases, with 11 bases between. The CDR3 is made up of 14 amino acids. The chain's CDR3 is CASSERGGGTEAFF. The CDR3, as DNA: TGTGCCAGCAGTGAAAGGGGCGGGGGCACTGAAGCTTTCTTT.

This clone appeared many times. The V gene is TRBV6-4, the J gene TRBJ2-1; a possible D gene is TRBD1 (6 bases). V was clipped by 2 bases and J by 7 bases, with 18 bases between them. Germline CDR1 MRHNA, CDR2 SNTAGT. The CDR3 spans 16 residues. CDR3 loop: CASSDEAGEDWNEQFF. As DNA, the CDR3 is TGTGCCAGCAGTGACGAGGCAGGGGAAGATTGGAATGAGCAGTTCTTC.

This sequence joins TRBV18 and TRBJ2-1, with D unclear. This CDR3 has 17 residues. Germline V gene sequence: CDR1 KGHSH, CDR2 LQKENI. Trimming stripped 3 bases from V and 0 bases from J, with 15 bases between. CDR3 protein: CASSPAAEASSYNEQFF. DNA for the CDR3: TGTGCCAGCTCACCCGCTGCTGAGGCCAGCTCCTACAATGAGCAGTTCTTC. Complete variable domain (other parts from reference TRBV18 and TRBJ2-1): NAGVMQNPRHLVRRRGQEARLRCSPMKGHSHVYWYRQLPEEGLKFMVYLQKENIIDESGMPKERFSAEFPKEGPSILRIQQVVRGDSAAYFCASSPAAEASSYNEQFFGPGTRLTVL.

This chain links TRBV18 with TRBJ2-7; tentative D call: TRBD2 (6 bases). This CDR3 comprises 12 residues. Trimming stripped 3 bases from V and 12 bases from J, with 15 bases between. The V gene's germline CDR1 is KGHSH and CDR2 LQKENI. The CDR3 bases are TGTGCCAGCTCACCCGGGACTGAAGATGCGTACTTC. This encodes CASSPGTEDAYF.

V is TRBV7-3 and J is TRBJ2-5; no firm D call. The CDR3 is 13 residues long. CDR1 is SGHTA, CDR2 FQGTGA, per germline. Deletions cut 2 bases from V and 5 bases from J, with 9 bases between. The CDR3 region has the DNA TGTGCCAGCAGCTTATTTCGGCGGGAGACCCAGTACTTC. Amino acids: CASSLFRRETQYF.

As DNA, the CDR3 is TGTGCCTCGGACAGGGTCGAGGGCTACACCTTC. This codes for CASDRVEGYTF. J is TRBJ1-2 and V is TRBV30; 8 bases are shared with TRBD1. CDR3 length: 11 amino acids. With V trimmed by 7 bases and J by 8 bases, 6 bases remained unmatched. CDR1 and CDR2 (germline): GTSNPN, SVGIG (reference sequence).

The chain joins TRBV7-2 to TRBJ2-7, with 14 positions matching TRBD2. After removal of 1 base from V and 0 bases from J, the junction contained 5 bases not matched to a gene. CDR3 length: 18 residues. Looked up from germline, CDR1 is SGHTA and CDR2 is FQGNSA. The CDR3 protein is CASSLGTSGRSVSYEQYF. DNA of the CDR3: TGTGCCAGCAGCTTAGGGACTAGCGGGAGGTCGGTCTCCTACGAGCAGTACTTC.

This sequence joins TRBV20-1 and TRBJ2-7; D gene unclear. V shed 3 bases and J shed 5 bases, with 5 bases lying between them. Germline V lookup: CDR1 DFQATT, CDR2 SNEGSKA (reference sequence). The CDR3 is 10 residues long. The CDR3 here is CSASHHEQYF. The CDR3 DNA sequence: TGCAGTGCTAGTCACCACGAGCAGTACTTC.

The rearrangement joins TRBV5-4 to TRBJ2-7, with D perhaps TRBD2 (7 bases). From germline, CDR1 is SGHNT and CDR2 YYREEE (reference sequence). CDR3 length equals 13 residues. Trimming removed 3 bases at V and 6 bases at J, with 13 bases between. The CDR3 is CASSSGGPVEQYF. In nucleotides, the CDR3 is TGTGCCAGCAGCTCCGGGGGGCCGGTCGAGCAGTACTTC.

The V and J genes are TRBV4-2 and TRBJ2-2; TRBD1 matches at 9 bases. Germline trimming cut 4 bases from V and 7 bases from J; bases unmatched to any gene: 7. This CDR3 spans 15 amino acids. Germline CDR1 and CDR2: LGHNA and YNFKEQ. This chain's CDR3 is CASSLSQGAHGELFF. The CDR3 coding sequence is TGTGCCAGCAGCCTCTCACAGGGGGCGCACGGGGAGCTGTTTTTT.

The chain links TRBV11-2 to TRBJ1-5; 10 bases align to TRBD1. Germline-derived CDR1 and CDR2 are SGHAT and FQNNGV. V lost 5 bases, J lost 6 bases, and 4 bases stayed unmatched. The CDR3 is 14 amino acids. CDR3 sequence: CASSRTGGSQPQHF. The CDR3 DNA is TGTGCCAGCAGCCGGACAGGGGGTAGTCAGCCCCAGCATTTT.

The DNA for the CDR3 is TGTGCCGGCGGAAGGGGGAGCGCTTTCTTT. Amino acid sequence: CAGGRGSAFF. This chain joins TRBV30 and TRBJ1-1; TRBD1 is a possible D gene (6 bases). Trimming stripped 8 bases from V and 11 bases from J, with 15 bases between. CDR3 length: 10 amino acids. Germline CDR1 is GTSNPN and CDR2 is SVGIG (reference sequence).

The CDR3 DNA is TGTGCCAGCGGTATCTTTGGGGACAATGAGCAGTTCTTC. It is translated as CASGIFGDNEQFF. The rearrangement links TRBV27 to TRBJ2-1; D is uncertain. The CDR3 has 13 amino acids. Per the germline V gene, CDR1 is MNHEY and CDR2 is SMNVEV (reference sequence). The germline V and J ends were trimmed by 8 bases and 5 bases, with 13 bases remaining between them.

The gene calls are TRBV6-1 and TRBJ1-1; 12 bases match TRBD1. Germline V gene lookup returns CDR1 MNHNS and CDR2 SASEGT. This CDR3 is built from 15 residues. V lost 6 bases and J lost 0; bases outside the gene matches: 2. CDR3 coding DNA: TGTGCCAGCAGCCGGGACAGGGGGCTGAACACTGAAGCTTTCTTT. It codes for CASSRDRGLNTEAFF.

The count of this clone is one. The chain couples TRBV28 to TRBJ2-5; 8 bases line up with TRBD2. The CDR3 sequence is 15 residues long. Unmatched junction bases numbered 8, after V lost 6 bases and J lost 2 bases. Germline V lookup: CDR1 MDHEN, CDR2 SYDVKM. This chain's CDR3 is CASSSAGGRQETQYF. The DNA of the CDR3 is TGTGCCAGCAGCTCCGCGGGAGGTCGACAAGAGACCCAGTACTTC.